Described below is a single T cell receptor (beta chain) sequence and its context. Germline V gives CDR1 DFQATT, CDR2 SNEGSKA (reference sequence). V gave up 3 bases and J gave up 0 bases, with 8 bases separating them. CDR3 length: 13 amino acids. The data belong to a study of early T cells in non-severe SARS-CoV-2 infection. MiXCR, applied by TCRdb to the 5' RACE reads, yields one record per CDR3 protein. The table has roughly 66,000 distinct CDR3 sequences, roughly 9% seen once. This receptor was obtained from an adult who was a healthcare worker with PCR-confirmed SARS-CoV-2 infection or an uninfected control (not recorded which). Sequenced sample: whole blood. The genes are TRBV20-1 and TRBJ1-1, with D unresolved. The CDR3 DNA sequence: TGCAGTGCTAGGTCGGGCTTGAACACTGAAGCTTTCTTT. Its protein is CSARSGLNTEAFF.